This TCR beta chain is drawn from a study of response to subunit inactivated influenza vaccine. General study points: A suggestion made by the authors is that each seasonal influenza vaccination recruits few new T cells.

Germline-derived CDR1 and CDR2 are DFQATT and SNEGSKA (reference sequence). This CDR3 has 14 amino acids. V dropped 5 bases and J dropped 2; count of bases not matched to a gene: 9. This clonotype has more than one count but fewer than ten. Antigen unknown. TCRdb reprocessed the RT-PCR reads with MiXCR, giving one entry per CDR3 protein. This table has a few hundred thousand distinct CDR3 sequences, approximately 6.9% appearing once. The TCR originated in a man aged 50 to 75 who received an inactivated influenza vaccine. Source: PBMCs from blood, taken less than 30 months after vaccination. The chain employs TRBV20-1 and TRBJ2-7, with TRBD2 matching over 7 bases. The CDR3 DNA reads TGCAGTGCTGTCCCCCTGAGCGGGGCCTACGAGCAGTACTTC. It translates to CSAVPLSGAYEQYF.